The entry below describes one T cell receptor beta chain. As yet, its antigen is unknown. This record comes from a study of cytomegalovirus exposure and HLA in healthy donors. About the study: The 95 to 150 validation repertoires used the same platform as the roughly 670 first-cohort repertoires, a later analysis reported.

Findings and caveats of the study: Reports indicated that the classifier achieved high specificity and sensitivity in diagnosing cytomegalovirus status. Among the CMV-associated chains, a few were confirmed in vitro as specific for CMV antigens.

This CDR3 has 14 residues. Trimming removed 5 bases from V and 7 bases from J; junction bases left unmatched: 8. In germline, CDR1 is SGHTA, CDR2 FQGTGA. Using immunoSEQ multiplex PCR, the repertoire was profiled, and TCRdb retains in-frame clones only, with some absent. In the table there are more than 250,000 clones, approximately 90% of which are singletons. What was sequenced was PBMCs. This sequence was found in a woman between 18 and 29 years old in good health and CMV-seronegative. This chain joins TRBV7-3 and TRBJ2-7; TRBD1 aligns across 10 bases. DNA of the CDR3: TGTGCCAGCAGCCCTGGGACAGGGGAAAGGGAGCAGTACTTC. The encoded protein is CASSPGTGEREQYF.